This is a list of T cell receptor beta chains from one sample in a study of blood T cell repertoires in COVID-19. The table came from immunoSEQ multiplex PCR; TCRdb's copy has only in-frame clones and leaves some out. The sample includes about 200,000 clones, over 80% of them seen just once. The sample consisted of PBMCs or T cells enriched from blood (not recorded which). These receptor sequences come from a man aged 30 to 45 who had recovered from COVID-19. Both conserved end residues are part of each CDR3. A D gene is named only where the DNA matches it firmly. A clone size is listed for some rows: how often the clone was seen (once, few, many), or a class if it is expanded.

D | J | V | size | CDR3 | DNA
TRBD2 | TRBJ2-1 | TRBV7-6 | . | CASSLVSSTRASGSDNEQFF | TGTGCCAGCAGCTTAGTATCGTCCACACGAGCTAGCGGGAGCGACAATGAGCAGTTCTTC
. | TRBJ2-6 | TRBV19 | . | CASSRSDFGANVLTF | TGTGCCAGTAGTAGGTCAGACTTCGGGGCCAACGTCCTGACTTTC
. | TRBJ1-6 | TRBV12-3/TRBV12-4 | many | CASSYGGNSPLHF | TGTGCCAGCAGTTACGGGGGAAATTCACCCCTCCACTTT
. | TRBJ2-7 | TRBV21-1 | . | CASSKGGTAIYEQYF | TGTGCCAGCAGCAAAGGAGGGACAGCTATTTACGAGCAGTACTTC
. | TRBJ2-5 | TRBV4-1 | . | CASSQIGGWETQYF | TGCGCCAGCAGCCAGATAGGGGGTTGGGAGACCCAGTACTTC
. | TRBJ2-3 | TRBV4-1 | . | CASSQEIQDTQYF | TGCGCCAGCAGCCAAGAAATTCAAGATACGCAGTATTTT
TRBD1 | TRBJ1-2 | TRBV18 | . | CASSPMGGTGQANYGYTF | TGTGCCAGCTCACCAATGGGGGGGACAGGCCAAGCTAACTATGGCTACACCTTC
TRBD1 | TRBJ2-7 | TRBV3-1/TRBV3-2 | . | CASSGYPTGSHEQYF | TGTGCCAGCAGCGGATACCCGACAGGGTCCCACGAGCAGTACTTC
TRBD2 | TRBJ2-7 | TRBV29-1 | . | CSVEDSVGTTSGSSYEQYF | TGCAGCGTTGAAGATTCTGTCGGGACGACTAGCGGGTCCTCCTACGAGCAGTACTTC
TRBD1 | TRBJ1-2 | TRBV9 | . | CASSVTDRAGYTF | TGTGCCAGCAGCGTAACGGACAGGGCTGGCTACACCTTC
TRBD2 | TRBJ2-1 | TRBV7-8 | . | CASSPLSGSSYNEQFF | TGTGCCAGCAGCCCCCTTAGCGGGAGCTCCTACAATGAGCAGTTCTTC
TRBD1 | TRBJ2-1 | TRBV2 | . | CASNIGTVFYNEQFF | TGTGCCAGCAACATCGGGACAGTTTTTTACAATGAGCAGTTCTTC
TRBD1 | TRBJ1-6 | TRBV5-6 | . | CASSLLQGGNSPLHF | TGTGCCAGCAGCTTGCTACAGGGGGGTAATTCACCCCTCCACTTT
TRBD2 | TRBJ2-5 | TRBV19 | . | CASSMRTSQETQYF | TGTGCCAGTAGTATGCGGACTAGCCAAGAGACCCAGTACTTC
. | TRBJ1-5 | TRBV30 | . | CAWSTSEPVDSNLSNQPQHF | TGTGCCTGGAGTACCTCGGAGCCCGTCGACAGCAACCTTTCCAATCAGCCCCAGCATTTT
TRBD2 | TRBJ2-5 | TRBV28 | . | CASSFIAGGRETQYF | TGTGCCAGCAGTTTTATAGCGGGAGGCAGGGAGACCCAGTACTTC
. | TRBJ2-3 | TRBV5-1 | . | CASSFKSTDTQYF | TGCGCCAGCAGCTTTAAATCCACAGATACGCAGTATTTT
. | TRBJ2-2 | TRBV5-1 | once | CASSSEGNTGELFF | TGCGCCAGCAGCTCAGAGGGAAACACCGGGGAGCTGTTTTTT
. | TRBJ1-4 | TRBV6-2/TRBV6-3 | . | CASSLDRINEKLFF | TGTGCCAGCAGCCTCGACAGGATTAATGAAAAACTGTTTTTT
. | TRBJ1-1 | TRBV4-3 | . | CASSQDGGVTEAFF | TGCGCCAGCAGCCAAGACGGGGGGGTCACTGAAGCTTTCTTT
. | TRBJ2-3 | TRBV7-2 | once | CASSLSSDTQYF | TGTGCCAGCAGCTTGAGTTCAGATACGCAGTATTTT
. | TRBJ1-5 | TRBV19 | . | CASSNGVGPNQPQHF | TGTGCCAGTAGTAACGGAGTAGGCCCTAATCAGCCCCAGCATTTT
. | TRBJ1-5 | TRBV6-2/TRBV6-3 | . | CASSLLEVNQPQHF | TGTGCCAGCAGCCTTCTAGAAGTCAATCAGCCCCAGCATTTT
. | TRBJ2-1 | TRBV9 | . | CASSDPASGIRGNEQFF | TGTGCCAGCAGCGACCCAGCCTCCGGGATCCGGGGGAATGAGCAGTTCTTC
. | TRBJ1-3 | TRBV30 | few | CAWTGTGYSGNTIYF | TGTGCCTGGACAGGCACAGGGTACTCTGGAAACACCATATATTTT
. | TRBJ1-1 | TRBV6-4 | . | CASIWRYNPYTFF | TGTGCCAGCATTTGGAGATACAATCCCTATACTTTCTTT
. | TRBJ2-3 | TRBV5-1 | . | CASTKQVSTDTQYF | TGCGCCAGCACTAAACAGGTTAGCACAGATACGCAGTATTTT
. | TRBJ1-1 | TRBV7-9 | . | CASNSGGVNTEAFF | TGTGCCAGCAACTCTGGAGGTGTTAACACTGAAGCTTTCTTT
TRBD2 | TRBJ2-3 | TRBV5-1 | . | CASSLVAGVKDTQYF | TGCGCCAGCAGCTTGGTAGCGGGAGTCAAGGATACGCAGTATTTT
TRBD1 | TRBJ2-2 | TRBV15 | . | CATSRATTGRRTGELFF | TGTGCCACCAGCAGAGCAACGACAGGGCGTCGAACCGGGGAGCTGTTTTTT
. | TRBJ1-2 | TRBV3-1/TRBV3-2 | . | CASSRAQDNYGYTF | TGTGCCAGCAGCCGTGCCCAGGATAACTATGGCTACACCTTC
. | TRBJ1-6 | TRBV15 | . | CATSRVRRGPSPLHF | TGTGCCACCAGCAGAGTTAGGCGGGGACCTTCACCCCTCCACTTT
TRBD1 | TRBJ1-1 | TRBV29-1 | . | CSVDRGPNTEAFF | TGCAGCGTCGACAGGGGGCCGAACACTGAAGCTTTCTTT
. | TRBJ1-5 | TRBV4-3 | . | CASSHDPGLTNQPQHF | TGCGCCAGCAGCCATGACCCGGGACTCACTAATCAGCCCCAGCATTTT
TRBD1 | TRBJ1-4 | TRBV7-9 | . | CASTPRQGGEKLFF | TGTGCCAGCACCCCGAGACAGGGCGGTGAAAAACTGTTTTTT
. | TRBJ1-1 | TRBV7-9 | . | CASSLAQGLNTEAFF | TGTGCCAGCAGCTTAGCACAGGGACTGAACACTGAAGCTTTCTTT
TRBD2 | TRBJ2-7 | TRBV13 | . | CASSSLKRGGEQYF | TGTGCCAGCAGCTCTTTGAAGAGGGGAGGGGAGCAGTACTTC
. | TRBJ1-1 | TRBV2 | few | CASRNSEAFF | TGTGCCAGCAGGAATAGTGAAGCTTTCTTT
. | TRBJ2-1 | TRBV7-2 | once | CASSLATSTYNEQFF | TGTGCCAGCAGCTTAGCTACTAGCACCTACAATGAGCAGTTCTTC
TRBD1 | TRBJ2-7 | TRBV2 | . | CASGDRVDEQYF | TGTGCCAGCGGGGACAGGGTGGACGAGCAGTACTTC
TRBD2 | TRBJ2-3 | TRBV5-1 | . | CASSLAGGPSVTDTQYF | TGCGCCAGCAGCTTAGCGGGAGGGCCGAGCGTCACAGATACGCAGTATTTT
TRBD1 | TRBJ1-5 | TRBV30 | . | CAWSDRGRDQHF | TGTGCCTGGAGTGACAGGGGCCGGGACCAGCATTTT
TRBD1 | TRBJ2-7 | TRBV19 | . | CASSITGGQNEQYF | TGTGCCAGTAGTATAACAGGGGGCCAGAACGAGCAGTACTTC
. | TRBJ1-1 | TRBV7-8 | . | CASSQTTEAFF | TGTGCCAGCAGCCAAACAACTGAAGCTTTCTTT